The clone carrying this T cell receptor (beta chain) was found a few times. The data stem from a study of T-cell memory formation after mild COVID-19. TCR alpha and TCR beta cDNA libraries with sample barcodes and UMIs came from 5'RACE using constant-segment primers. TCRdb reprocessed the 5' RACE reads with MiXCR, giving one entry per CDR3 protein. The sample records over 450,000 distinct CDR3 sequences, roughly 20% being singletons. The CDR3 runs 13 residues. CDR1 is ENHRY, CDR2 SYGVKD, per germline. The germline V and J ends were trimmed by 3 bases and 1 base, with 7 bases remaining between them. The sequence was obtained from an adult woman who had mild COVID-19 (a few samples of this study predate the infection). Cell type and time point are not known. The V gene is TRBV10-3, the J gene TRBJ2-7; D is perhaps TRBD1 (6 bases). The sample was PBMCs or a T cell subset sorted from them (not recorded which). The CDR3 protein is CAISEGQSYEQYF. For the CDR3, the DNA is TGTGCCATCAGTGAAGGACAGTCCTACGAGCAGTACTTC.